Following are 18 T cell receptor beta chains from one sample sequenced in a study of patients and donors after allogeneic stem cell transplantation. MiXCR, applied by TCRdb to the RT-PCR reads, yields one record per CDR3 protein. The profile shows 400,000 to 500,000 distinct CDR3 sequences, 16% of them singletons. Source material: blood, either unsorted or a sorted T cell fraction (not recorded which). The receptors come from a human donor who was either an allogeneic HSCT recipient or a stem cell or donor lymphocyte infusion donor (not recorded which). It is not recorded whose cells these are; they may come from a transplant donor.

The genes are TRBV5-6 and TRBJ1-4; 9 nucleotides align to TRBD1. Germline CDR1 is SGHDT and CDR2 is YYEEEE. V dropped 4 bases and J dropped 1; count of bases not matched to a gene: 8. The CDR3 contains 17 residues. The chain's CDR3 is CASSTGTGRVTNEKLFF. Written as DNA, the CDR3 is TGTGCCAGCAGCACCGGGACAGGGAGGGTAACTAATGAAAAACTGTTTTTT.

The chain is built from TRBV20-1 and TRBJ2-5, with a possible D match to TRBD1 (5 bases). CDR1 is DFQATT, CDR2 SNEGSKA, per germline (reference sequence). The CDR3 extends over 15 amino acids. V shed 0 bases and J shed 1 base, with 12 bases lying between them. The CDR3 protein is CSARDGRTPQETQYF. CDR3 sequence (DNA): TGCAGTGCTAGAGATGGCCGGACACCCCAAGAGACCCAGTACTTC.

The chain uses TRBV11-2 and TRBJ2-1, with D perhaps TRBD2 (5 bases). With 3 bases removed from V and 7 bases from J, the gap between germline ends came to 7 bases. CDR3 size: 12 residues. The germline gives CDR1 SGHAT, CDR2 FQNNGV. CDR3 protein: CASSFLANEQFF. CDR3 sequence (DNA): TGTGCCAGCAGCTTCTTAGCGAATGAGCAGTTCTTC.

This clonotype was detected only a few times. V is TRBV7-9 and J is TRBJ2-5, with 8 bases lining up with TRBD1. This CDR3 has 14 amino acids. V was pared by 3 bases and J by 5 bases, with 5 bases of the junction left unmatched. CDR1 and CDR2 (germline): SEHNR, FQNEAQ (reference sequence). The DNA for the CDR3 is TGTGCCAGCAGCTTGGTGGGGACAGGCGAGACCCAGTACTTC. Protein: CASSLVGTGETQYF.

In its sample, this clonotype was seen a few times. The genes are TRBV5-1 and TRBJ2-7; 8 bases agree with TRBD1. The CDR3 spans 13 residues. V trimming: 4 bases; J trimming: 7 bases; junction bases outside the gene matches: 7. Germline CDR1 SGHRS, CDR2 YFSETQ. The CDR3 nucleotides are TGCGCCAGCAGCGAAAATACAGGGGGTGAGCAGTACTTC. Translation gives CASSENTGGEQYF.

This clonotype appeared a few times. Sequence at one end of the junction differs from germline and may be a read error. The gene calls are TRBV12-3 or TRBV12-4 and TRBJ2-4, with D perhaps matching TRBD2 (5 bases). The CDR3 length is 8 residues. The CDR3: CASSLEDF. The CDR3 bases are TGTGCCAGCAGTTTGGAGGACTTC.

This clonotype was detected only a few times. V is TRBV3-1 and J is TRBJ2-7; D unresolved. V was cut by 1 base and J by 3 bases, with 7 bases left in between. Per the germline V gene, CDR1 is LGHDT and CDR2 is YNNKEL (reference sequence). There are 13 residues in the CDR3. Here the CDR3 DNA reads TGTGCCAGCAGCCAAGGGACCGACTACGAGCAGTACTTC. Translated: CASSQGTDYEQYF.

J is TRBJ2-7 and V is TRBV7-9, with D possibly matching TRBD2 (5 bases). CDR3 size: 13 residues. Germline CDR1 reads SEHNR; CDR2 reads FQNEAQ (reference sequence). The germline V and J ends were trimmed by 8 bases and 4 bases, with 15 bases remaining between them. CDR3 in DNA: TGTGCCAGCGTTGGACTGAACTTGTACGAGCAGTACTTC. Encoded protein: CASVGLNLYEQYF. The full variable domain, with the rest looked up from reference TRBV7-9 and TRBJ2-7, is DTGVSQNPRHKITKRGQNVTFRCDPISEHNRLYWYRQTLGQGPEFLTYFQNEAQLEKSRLLSDRFSAERPKGSFSTLEIQRTEQGDSAMYLCASVGLNLYEQYFGPGTRLTVT.

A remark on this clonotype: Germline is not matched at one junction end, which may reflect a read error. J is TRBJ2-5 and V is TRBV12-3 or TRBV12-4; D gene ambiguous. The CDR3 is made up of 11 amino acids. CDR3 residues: CASSLGARLVF. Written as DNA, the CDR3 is TGTGCCAGCAGTTTAGGGGCCCGACTGGTATTC.

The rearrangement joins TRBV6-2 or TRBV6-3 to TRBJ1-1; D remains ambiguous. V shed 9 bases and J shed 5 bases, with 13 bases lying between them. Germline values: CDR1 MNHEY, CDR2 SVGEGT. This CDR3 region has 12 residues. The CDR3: CASQDGQTEAFF. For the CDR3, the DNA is TGTGCCAGTCAAGACGGTCAGACTGAAGCTTTCTTT.

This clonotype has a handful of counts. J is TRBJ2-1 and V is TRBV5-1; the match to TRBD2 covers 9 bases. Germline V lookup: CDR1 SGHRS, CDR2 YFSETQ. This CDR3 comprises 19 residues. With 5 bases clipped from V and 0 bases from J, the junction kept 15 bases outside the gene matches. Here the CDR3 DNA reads TGCGCCAGCAGAGGCGGACTAGCGCCCTCCCCTCCCTCCTACAATGAGCAGTTCTTC. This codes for CASRGGLAPSPPSYNEQFF.

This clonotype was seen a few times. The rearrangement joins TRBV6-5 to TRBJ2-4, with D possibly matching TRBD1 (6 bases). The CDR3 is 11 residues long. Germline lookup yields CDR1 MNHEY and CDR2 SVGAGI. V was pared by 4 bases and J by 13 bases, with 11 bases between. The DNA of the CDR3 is TGTGCCAGCAGTTCCAGGGGTTCACAGTACTTC. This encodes CASSSRGSQYF.

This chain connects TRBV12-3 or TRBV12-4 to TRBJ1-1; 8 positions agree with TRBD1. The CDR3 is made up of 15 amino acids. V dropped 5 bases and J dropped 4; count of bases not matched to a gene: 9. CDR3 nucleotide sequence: TGTGCCAGCAGTCCTGTACAGGGGGTGGGCACTGAAGCTTTCTTT. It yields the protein CASSPVQGVGTEAFF.

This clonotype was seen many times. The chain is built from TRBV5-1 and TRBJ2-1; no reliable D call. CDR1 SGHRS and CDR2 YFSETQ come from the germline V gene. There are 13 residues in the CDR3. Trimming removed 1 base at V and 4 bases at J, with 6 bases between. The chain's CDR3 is CASSLPPYNEQFF. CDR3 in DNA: TGCGCCAGCAGCTTGCCGCCATACAATGAGCAGTTCTTC.

Here the CDR3 DNA reads TGCAGTGCTAGAGGAAATGAGAAGGGGACGGGCACTGAAGCTTTCTTT. Its protein is CSARGNEKGTGTEAFF. The chain combines TRBV20-1 with TRBJ1-1; D might be TRBD1 (5 bases). This CDR3 spans 16 amino acids. Between the trimmed V and J ends, which lost 1 base and 4 bases, there was a span of 19 bases. Germline loops: CDR1 DFQATT, CDR2 SNEGSKA (reference sequence).

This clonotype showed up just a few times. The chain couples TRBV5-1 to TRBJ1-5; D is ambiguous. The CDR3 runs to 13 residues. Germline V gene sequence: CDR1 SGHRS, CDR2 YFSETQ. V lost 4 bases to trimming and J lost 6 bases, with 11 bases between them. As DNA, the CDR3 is TGCGCCAGCAGCCCCACGGGTCTTCAGCCCCAGCATTTT. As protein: CASSPTGLQPQHF.

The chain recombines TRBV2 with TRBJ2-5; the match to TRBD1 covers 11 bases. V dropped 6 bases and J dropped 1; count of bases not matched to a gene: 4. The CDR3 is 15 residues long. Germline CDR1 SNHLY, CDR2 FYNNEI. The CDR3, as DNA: TGTGCCAGCAGAGGACAGGGGGCTACCCAAGAGACCCAGTACTTC. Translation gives CASRGQGATQETQYF.

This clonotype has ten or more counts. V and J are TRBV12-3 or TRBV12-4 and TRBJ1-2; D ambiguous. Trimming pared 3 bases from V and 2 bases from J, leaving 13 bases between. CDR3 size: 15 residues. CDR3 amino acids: CASSFSLRVNYGYTF. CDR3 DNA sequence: TGTGCCAGCAGTTTCAGTTTGAGGGTGAACTATGGCTACACCTTC.